This T cell receptor (beta chain) was captured in a study of cytomegalovirus exposure and HLA in healthy donors. For the study at large: Prior work identified around 110 million unique TCR beta sequences in roughly 190 million T cells. Study observations and caveats: Among TCR sequences, most were rare, though some public TCRs appeared in many donors.

Comment on this clone: What it recognizes is unknown.

PCR primers comprised 60 Vbeta and 13 Jbeta primers. Clones were read by immunoSEQ multiplex PCR, and TCRdb kept only the in-frame ones, dropping some. The repertoire holds about 200,000 clones, with about 81% as singletons. The origin of this receptor is a woman in her forties in good health and CMV-seronegative. The material sequenced was PBMCs.

Here the CDR3 reads CASSFTSGKETQYF. DNA of the CDR3: TGTGCCAGCAGCTTCACTAGCGGGAAGGAGACCCAGTACTTC. The chain links TRBV7-7 to TRBJ2-5; 10 bases line up with TRBD2. After removal of 3 bases from V and 5 bases from J, the junction contained 3 bases not matched to a gene. Germline V gene sequence: CDR1 SSHAT, CDR2 FNYEAQ (reference sequence). This CDR3 has 14 residues. The whole variable domain, remainder taken from reference TRBV7-7 and TRBJ2-5, is GAGVSQSPRYKVTKRGQDVTLRCDPISSHATLYWYQQALGQGPEFLTYFNYEAQPDKSGLPSDRFSAERPEGSISTLTIQRTEQRDSAMYRCASSFTSGKETQYFGPGTRLLVL.